These T cell receptor beta chains were read from a single sample in a study of blood T cell repertoires in COVID-19. Profiled with immunoSEQ multiplex PCR; TCRdb holds only in-frame clones, not every one. This repertoire shows a few hundred thousand clones, about 85% found once; its top ten account for 2.5%. The material sequenced was PBMCs or T cells enriched from blood (not recorded which). The receptors stem from a woman aged 50 to 60 who had recovered from COVID-19. CDR3s include the opening cysteine and the closing phenylalanine or tryptophan. D genes are given only for firm matches. Not every row has a clone size; where given, it reads once, few, many or a size class.

DNA: TGTGCCAGCAGAATCAGCGATTCAAGGAATTCACCCCTCCACTTT; CDR3: CASRISDSRNSPLHF; V: TRBV28; J: TRBJ1-6; size: .; D: .
DNA: TGCGCCAGCAGCCAACATAGTTCAGGGGAAAACTATGGCTACACCTTC; CDR3: CASSQHSSGENYGYTF; V: TRBV4-1; J: TRBJ1-2; size: .; D: .
DNA: TGTGCCAGCAGTGCAACCCTAGGACAGGGCCAAGAGACCCAGTACTTC; CDR3: CASSATLGQGQETQYF; V: TRBV28; J: TRBJ2-5; size: .; D: TRBD1
DNA: TGTGCCAGCAGCCAAGATTTAACGGGGGGGCCCACCGGGGAGCTGTTTTTT; CDR3: CASSQDLTGGPTGELFF; V: TRBV3-1/TRBV3-2; J: TRBJ2-2; size: .; D: TRBD2
DNA: TGTGCCAGTAGTATCTGGCTAGCAGACATTCAGTACTTC; CDR3: CASSIWLADIQYF; V: TRBV19; J: TRBJ2-4; size: few; D: .
DNA: TGTGCCAGCAGCTCCCCCGGACTCCTAAATTCACCCCTCCACTTT; CDR3: CASSSPGLLNSPLHF; V: TRBV14; J: TRBJ1-6; size: .; D: .
DNA: TGTGCCTGGATTTCCGGAATCGGAGGACAGGGTCATTCACCCCTCCACTTT; CDR3: CAWISGIGGQGHSPLHF; V: TRBV30; J: TRBJ1-6; size: .; D: TRBD1
DNA: TGTGCCAGCAGCCGAACGGGAAATTCCTACGAGCAGTACTTC; CDR3: CASSRTGNSYEQYF; V: TRBV3-1/TRBV3-2; J: TRBJ2-7; size: .; D: .
DNA: TGCAGCGTCAACTCCGGGACATATCAAGAGACCCAGTACTTC; CDR3: CSVNSGTYQETQYF; V: TRBV29-1; J: TRBJ2-5; size: .; D: .
DNA: TGTGCCAGCAGTGACCGGACAGGGTCGGGACTCCCTGAAGCTTTCTTT; CDR3: CASSDRTGSGLPEAFF; V: TRBV6-1; J: TRBJ1-1; size: .; D: TRBD1
DNA: TGTGCCAGCAGCCCCATCGCAGGGGGGAACACCGGGGAGCTGTTTTTT; CDR3: CASSPIAGGNTGELFF; V: TRBV7-3; J: TRBJ2-2; size: .; D: TRBD1
DNA: TGTGCCAGCAGTTTCCCAGGGGGCGCGTTCTATGGCTACACCTTC; CDR3: CASSFPGGAFYGYTF; V: TRBV28; J: TRBJ1-2; size: .; D: TRBD1
DNA: TGTGCCAGCACCCCGGGGCTAGCGGGAGGCTATGAGCAGTTCTTC; CDR3: CASTPGLAGGYEQFF; V: TRBV6-2/TRBV6-3; J: TRBJ2-1; size: .; D: TRBD2
DNA: TGTGCCACCAGTGATCCTACAGGGAACCCCTACAATGAGCAGTTCTTC; CDR3: CATSDPTGNPYNEQFF; V: TRBV24-1; J: TRBJ2-1; size: .; D: .
DNA: TGTGCCAGCAGCTTAGGTCCGACTAGCGGGAGAGGTGAGCAGTTCTTC; CDR3: CASSLGPTSGRGEQFF; V: TRBV7-6; J: TRBJ2-1; size: .; D: TRBD2
DNA: TGTGCCAGCAGCCCGACTAGCGGGAGGTCTATAGGTCCCCGGCATGAGCAGTTCTTC; CDR3: CASSPTSGRSIGPRHEQFF; V: TRBV6-4; J: TRBJ2-1; size: .; D: TRBD2
DNA: TGTGCCAGCAGCTCCAGGGGACCCCAAGAGACCCAGTACTTC; CDR3: CASSSRGPQETQYF; V: TRBV5-6; J: TRBJ2-5; size: .; D: .